This TCR beta chain was identified during a study of TIL therapy for anti-PD-1-resistant metastatic lung cancer. At the level of the study: Median tumor mutation burden was more than 1.4 mutations per megabase.

Time point denoted: pre-treatment sample, taken before nivolumab and TIL therapy. Sequencing used immunoSEQ v3. Sequencing depth was about 2 million read pairs for survey level, roughly 5-6 million for deep. Repertoires were generated with immunoSEQ multiplex PCR, while TCRdb's copy carries only in-frame clones and drops some. This table holds about 57,000 clones, roughly 85% found once. Overall study results and limits: This highly selected cohort may not generalize to typical lung cancer patients.

From germline, CDR1 is MDHEN and CDR2 SYDVKM. The CDR3 sequence is 12 residues long. V lost 5 bases and J lost 1, with 6 bases in between. This clone was picked up a small number of times. Its antigen is currently unknown. This sequence joins TRBV28 and TRBJ2-7; D unresolved. This receptor was taken from a woman between 30 and 80 years old with non-small cell lung cancer. This specimen was blood, taken at baseline. CDR3 amino acids: CASSRGSYEQYF. CDR3 nucleotide sequence: TGTGCCAGCAGTCGTGGGTCCTACGAGCAGTACTTC.